Listed below are T cell receptor beta chains from one sample, sequenced in a study of T-cell memory formation after mild COVID-19. Each CDR3 protein gets one entry after TCRdb re-called the 5' RACE reads with MiXCR. The repertoire includes approximately 340,000 distinct CDR3 sequences, about 16% of them detected once, and 20% to 25% sits in the top ten. The sample consisted of PBMCs or a T cell subset sorted from them (not recorded which). The receptors were sampled from a man aged 18 to 29 who had mild COVID-19 (a few samples of this study predate the infection). Cell type and time point are not known. Both conserved end residues are part of each CDR3. The order of the fields is V gene, clone size, CDR3 length, J gene, D gene, CDR3 protein, CDR3 DNA. A D gene is named only where the DNA matches it firmly. Rows may omit the clone size; those that give it use once, few, many or a size class.

v_call: TRBV29-1; clone_size: few; cdr3_length: 13; j_call: TRBJ2-2; d_call: .; cdr3_aa: CSVENLNTGELFF; cdr3_nt: TGCAGCGTTGAAAACTTAAACACCGGGGAGCTGTTTTTT
v_call: TRBV6-6; clone_size: many; cdr3_length: 12; j_call: TRBJ1-2; d_call: .; cdr3_aa: CAGLGDDYGYTF; cdr3_nt: TGTGCCGGACTAGGAGACGACTATGGCTACACCTTC
v_call: TRBV11-2; clone_size: few; cdr3_length: 16; j_call: TRBJ2-7; d_call: .; cdr3_aa: CASSLVVGQFGDEQYF; cdr3_nt: TGTGCCAGCAGCTTAGTCGTCGGGCAATTTGGGGACGAGCAGTACTTC
v_call: TRBV6-2/TRBV6-3; clone_size: .; cdr3_length: 16; j_call: TRBJ2-4; d_call: .; cdr3_aa: CASRTGRGLAKNIQYF; cdr3_nt: TGTGCCAGCAGAACCGGACGGGGGCTAGCCAAAAACATTCAGTACTTC
v_call: TRBV6-1; clone_size: .; cdr3_length: 13; j_call: TRBJ1-1; d_call: .; cdr3_aa: CASSGGGSTEAFF; cdr3_nt: TGTGCCAGCAGTGGGGGGGGCTCCACTGAAGCTTTCTTT
v_call: TRBV10-3; clone_size: few; cdr3_length: 13; j_call: TRBJ2-1; d_call: TRBD2; cdr3_aa: CAGGASGDNEQFF; cdr3_nt: TGTGCCGGTGGGGCTAGCGGAGACAATGAGCAGTTCTTC
v_call: TRBV7-9; clone_size: .; cdr3_length: 15; j_call: TRBJ2-3; d_call: .; cdr3_aa: CASSLVSGITDTQYF; cdr3_nt: TGTGCCAGCAGCTTAGTGTCGGGGATCACAGATACGCAGTATTTT
v_call: TRBV27; clone_size: few; cdr3_length: 16; j_call: TRBJ2-2; d_call: TRBD1; cdr3_aa: CASSPRDRGNTGELFF; cdr3_nt: TGTGCCAGCAGTCCACGGGACAGGGGAAACACCGGGGAGCTGTTTTTT
v_call: TRBV15; clone_size: .; cdr3_length: 14; j_call: TRBJ2-1; d_call: TRBD1; cdr3_aa: CATSRGAGGGEQFF; cdr3_nt: TGTGCCACCAGCAGGGGGGCAGGGGGTGGTGAGCAGTTCTTC
v_call: TRBV10-3; clone_size: .; cdr3_length: 15; j_call: TRBJ1-1; d_call: TRBD1; cdr3_aa: CAITPAGTGRTEAFF; cdr3_nt: TGTGCCATAACCCCTGCCGGGACAGGGAGGACTGAAGCTTTCTTT
v_call: TRBV5-5; clone_size: few; cdr3_length: 15; j_call: TRBJ2-7; d_call: TRBD1; cdr3_aa: CASSSGQGRQYEQYF; cdr3_nt: TGTGCCAGCAGCTCAGGACAGGGCCGACAGTACGAGCAGTACTTC